Listed below are T cell receptor beta chains from one sample, sequenced in a study of control samples from healthy donors and cancer patients. Clones were sequenced by immunoSEQ multiplex PCR, and TCRdb holds only the in-frame ones, with some missing. The sample gives about 130,000 clones, roughly 94% of which show up once; approximately 15% is in the top ten. The specimen was PBMCs. Receptor source: a man aged 55 to 70 with colorectal cancer. Each CDR3 is given with its conserved first and last residue. The D gene is left open where the match is weak. Part of the rows lack a size; the others show once, few, many or a class for expanded clones.

TRBV2	TRBJ2-7	-	-	TGTGCCAGCAGCCCCAACTACGAGCAGTACTTC	CASSPNYEQYF
TRBV3-1/TRBV3-2	TRBJ1-6	-	-	TGTGCCAGCAGCCAGTCCGAGCTAAATTCACCCCTCCACTTT	CASSQSELNSPLHF
TRBV24-1	TRBJ1-2	-	-	TGTGCCACCAGTGATGGGGTTGGACCGTCCTCAAGTGGCTACACCTTC	CATSDGVGPSSSGYTF
TRBV3-1/TRBV3-2	TRBJ1-1	-	TRBD1	TGTGCCAGCAGTCCCGGGACAGGGATGGGAGCTTTCTTT	CASSPGTGMGAFF
TRBV5-1	TRBJ1-6	-	-	TGCGCCAGCAGCTTGGAGGGGGAAGCTTCACCCCTCCACTTT	CASSLEGEASPLHF
TRBV5-1	TRBJ2-5	-	TRBD2	TGCGCCAGCAGCTTGGGTCGTAATAGCGGGGGGGCGAGAAGAGAGACCCAGTACTTC	CASSLGRNSGGARRETQYF
TRBV30	TRBJ2-7	-	-	TGTGCCTGGAGTGCTGTCTACGGGGAGCAGTACTTC	CAWSAVYGEQYF
TRBV19	TRBJ2-7	-	TRBD2	TGTGCCAGTACCCAAACTAGCGGGCCCTCCTACGAGCAGTACTTC	CASTQTSGPSYEQYF
TRBV6-5	TRBJ1-2	once	-	TGTGCCAGCAGCCTTAAAGCTAACTATGGCTACACCTTC	CASSLKANYGYTF
TRBV28	TRBJ1-4	-	TRBD1	TGTGCCAGCAGTGGGCAGGGGGGCGCTAATGAAAAACTGTTTTTT	CASSGQGGANEKLFF
TRBV9	TRBJ1-1	-	-	TGTGCCAGCAGCGCCTGGAACACTGAAGCTTTCTTT	CASSAWNTEAFF
TRBV4-3	TRBJ2-1	-	TRBD1	TGCGCCAGCAGCCAAGGGACAGGGGGGTTGATCAATGAGCAGTTCTTC	CASSQGTGGLINEQFF
TRBV10-3	TRBJ1-5	-	-	TGTGCCATCAGTGCTCGGGGTTGGCAGCCCCAGCATTTT	CAISARGWQPQHF
TRBV24-1	TRBJ1-1	-	-	TGTGCCACCAGTGAAACGGGGCTGAACACTGAAGCTTTCTTT	CATSETGLNTEAFF
TRBV25-1	TRBJ1-4	-	TRBD1	TGTGCCAGCAGTGAAGGAGGGACAGGGGGTCGAAAACTGTTTTTT	CASSEGGTGGRKLFF
TRBV6-1	TRBJ1-3	-	-	TGTGCCAGCAGTGAAGGAACGGTCCCTGGAAACACCATATATTTT	CASSEGTVPGNTIYF
TRBV5-4	TRBJ2-5	-	-	TGTGCCAGCAGCTTGGCGGGGACCCAGTACTTC	CASSLAGTQYF
TRBV12-5	TRBJ2-1	-	TRBD2	TGTGCTAGTGGTTTATCTAGCGGGGGGAGTTACAATGAGCAGTTCTTC	CASGLSSGGSYNEQFF
TRBV15	TRBJ1-5	-	TRBD1	TGTGCCACCAGCAGGGGACAGGTGGAATCGCCCCAGCATTTT	CATSRGQVESPQHF
TRBV29-1	TRBJ1-2	-	TRBD1	TGCAGCGTTGAAGGGCAGGGGGGGAAATACTATGGCTACACCTTC	CSVEGQGGKYYGYTF
TRBV6-1	TRBJ1-4	-	-	TGTGCCAGCAGTGAAATGGGGGCAGGAAGTGAAAAACTGTTTTTT	CASSEMGAGSEKLFF
TRBV7-9	TRBJ2-1	-	-	TGTGCCAGCAGCCTGGATTCCTTCGACGGCAATGAGCAGTTCTTC	CASSLDSFDGNEQFF
TRBV6-2/TRBV6-3	TRBJ2-5	few	TRBD2	TGTGCCAGCATTCACTCCCAGCGGGGGGGTGTGCAGACCCAGTACTTC	CASIHSQRGGVQTQYF
TRBV5-1	TRBJ2-7	-	-	TGCGCCAGCAGCTTGGAGATAACCTCCTACGAGCAGTACTTC	CASSLEITSYEQYF
TRBV10-1	TRBJ2-3	-	TRBD2	TGCGCCAGCAGTGACCCAGCGGGGGCAAGGGATACGCAGTATTTT	CASSDPAGARDTQYF
TRBV7-6	TRBJ2-5	-	TRBD2	TGTGCCAGCAGCTTAGGCGGGGGGGCCGGAGGAGAGACCCAGTACTTC	CASSLGGGAGGETQYF
TRBV27	TRBJ2-2	-	TRBD1	TGTGCCAGCAGTTTTCGGACAGGGGTTGACACCGGGGAGCTGTTTTTT	CASSFRTGVDTGELFF
TRBV4-3	TRBJ2-7	-	-	TGCGCCAGCAGCCAAGATGAGGGAGAGGCCTACGAGCAGTACTTC	CASSQDEGEAYEQYF
TRBV5-6	TRBJ1-4	-	-	TGTGCCAGCAGCTTGAGCGGCAGTGAAGAAAAACTGTTTTTT	CASSLSGSEEKLFF
TRBV6-1	TRBJ1-2	-	-	TGTGCCAGCAGTGAAGGCGCGTGGGACGTGGGTGGCTACACCTTC	CASSEGAWDVGGYTF
TRBV6-2/TRBV6-3	TRBJ1-5	-	-	TGTGCCAGCAGTTTGTGGGGTATCACTCAGCCCCAGCATTTT	CASSLWGITQPQHF
TRBV7-2	TRBJ2-3	-	TRBD2	TGTGCCAGCAGCTTATTAGGGACTAGCAATACAGATACGCAGTATTTT	CASSLLGTSNTDTQYF
TRBV27	TRBJ1-6	once	TRBD1	TGTGCCAGCAGTCTGGGACAGGGCTCCTATAATTCACCCCTCCACTTT	CASSLGQGSYNSPLHF
TRBV5-1	TRBJ2-5	-	-	TGCGCCAGCAGCTTGATGGAGACCCAGTACTTC	CASSLMETQYF
TRBV5-1	TRBJ1-2	-	-	TGCGCCAGCAGCTTCGGCGGAGCTGGCTACACCTTC	CASSFGGAGYTF
TRBV20-1	TRBJ1-2	-	-	TGCAGTGCTAGTAACGAGTATCTGGGCTACACCTTC	CSASNEYLGYTF
TRBV18	TRBJ2-5	-	-	TGTGCCAGCTCACCTTGGAGGGATACGGAGACCCAGTACTTC	CASSPWRDTETQYF
TRBV18	TRBJ1-2	-	TRBD1	TGTGCCAGCTCACCTGGACAGGGGGGTGCCTATGGCTACACCTTC	CASSPGQGGAYGYTF
TRBV25-1	TRBJ2-3	few	TRBD2	TGTGCCAGCAGTGCGGGACTAGTAAGCGGCACAGATACGCAGTATTTT	CASSAGLVSGTDTQYF
TRBV28	TRBJ1-5	-	TRBD1	TGTGCCAGCAGCCGAGGGACAGCTAGCAATCAGCCCCAGCATTTT	CASSRGTASNQPQHF
TRBV4-3	TRBJ2-1	-	TRBD1	TGCGCCAGCAGCCAATCCGACAGGGGCCATGAGCAGTTCTTC	CASSQSDRGHEQFF
TRBV7-6	TRBJ2-2	-	TRBD2	TGTGCCAGCAGCCCCCCGGGACTAGGTGCCGGGGAGCTGTTTTTT	CASSPPGLGAGELFF
TRBV30	TRBJ1-6	-	TRBD1	TGTGCCTGGGCCGCCGGGACAGGGGGCTATAATTCACCCCTCCACTTT	CAWAAGTGGYNSPLHF
TRBV18	TRBJ2-7	-	TRBD1	TGTGCCAGCTCGACGACAGGGCCCCCCTACGAGCAGTACTTC	CASSTTGPPYEQYF
TRBV28	TRBJ1-1	-	-	TGTGCCAGCCGACCTTTCCGGGACACGGGTAAGGGGACTGAAGCTTTCTTT	CASRPFRDTGKGTEAFF
TRBV5-1	TRBJ1-2	once	-	TGCGCCAGCAGCTACCAGGGTATCGAGGACTATGGCTACACCTTC	CASSYQGIEDYGYTF
TRBV4-3	TRBJ2-7	-	TRBD2	TGCGCCAGCAGCCAAGTTTTTGCAGGACTAGGGGCCCCCTACGAGCAGTACTTC	CASSQVFAGLGAPYEQYF
TRBV2	TRBJ2-7	-	-	TGTGCCAGCAGAAGCTTGAGCGGACCCCCCTACGAGCAGTACTTC	CASRSLSGPPYEQYF
TRBV19	TRBJ1-1	-	TRBD1	TGTGCCAGTAGGGAGATCCACAGGGGAGCCACTGAAGCTTTCTTT	CASREIHRGATEAFF
TRBV18	TRBJ2-1	-	-	TGTGCCAGCTCGGTGGTCGGGGATGAGCAGTTCTTC	CASSVVGDEQFF
TRBV12-3/TRBV12-4	TRBJ1-6	-	-	TGTGCCAGCAGCCTCGATGGATATTCACCCCTCCACTTT	CASSLDGYSPLHF
TRBV9	TRBJ2-7	-	-	TGTGCCAGCAGCGCGAGGACTGTGCCCGCCGTGGAGCAGTACTTC	CASSARTVPAVEQYF
TRBV7-2	TRBJ1-4	-	TRBD1	TGTGCCAGCAGTTACCGGGGGACAGCTAATGAAAAACTGTTTTTT	CASSYRGTANEKLFF
TRBV6-2/TRBV6-3	TRBJ1-6	few	-	TGTGCCAGCAGTTATCGGCGTGGACAGTCAAGCTCCTATAATTCACCCCTCCACTTT	CASSYRRGQSSSYNSPLHF
TRBV29-1	TRBJ1-1	-	TRBD1	TGCAGCACCACCGGGACAGCGAACACTGAAGCTTTCTTT	CSTTGTANTEAFF
TRBV6-5	TRBJ1-2	-	TRBD1	TGTGCCAGCAAGGACAGGGAGAGAAATGGCTACACCTTC	CASKDRERNGYTF
TRBV30	TRBJ2-3	-	TRBD2	TGTGCCTGGAGTTCGGGGGGGAGCACAGATACGCAGTATTTT	CAWSSGGSTDTQYF
TRBV6-1	TRBJ1-2	-	-	TGTGCCAGCAGTGAAGGGAGCATACCTACTAACTATGGCTACACCTTC	CASSEGSIPTNYGYTF